This passage covers 29 T cell receptor beta chains from one sample sequenced in a study of cytomegalovirus exposure and HLA in healthy donors. The data were produced by immunoSEQ multiplex PCR, yet TCRdb's version contains in-frame clones alone and is incomplete. The sample lists 120,000 or so clones; roughly 95% were seen once. The sequencing sample was made of PBMCs. The receptors stem from a man between 18 and 29 years old in good health and CMV-seronegative.

The chain recombines TRBV4-3 with TRBJ1-1; D gene ambiguous. This CDR3 region has 17 residues. The V end lost 1 base, the J end lost 0 bases, and 15 bases lay between the germline ends. CDR1 and CDR2 (germline): LGHNA, YSLEER. Here the CDR3 reads CASSQVRGIAMNTEAFF. The CDR3, as DNA: TGCGCCAGCAGCCAAGTTCGGGGAATTGCGATGAACACTGAAGCTTTCTTT.

This rearrangement joins TRBV25-1 to TRBJ2-5; TRBD2 agrees at 7 bases. The CDR3 consists of 16 residues. V lost 1 base to trimming and J lost 5 bases; unmatched junction nucleotides: 10. Per germline, CDR1 MGHDK and CDR2 SYGVNS. CDR3 nucleotide sequence: TGTGCCAGCAGTGAATCCGGCAAAGCGGGACGGGAGACCCAGTACTTC. This translates into CASSESGKAGRETQYF.

This clone has only one observation. The genes are TRBV7-9 and TRBJ1-4; D not certain. This CDR3 spans 16 amino acids. Germline V gene lookup returns CDR1 SEHNR and CDR2 FQNEAQ (reference sequence). V gave up 0 bases and J gave up 8 bases, with 16 bases separating them. The CDR3: CASSLAQDLEKEKLFF. The CDR3 DNA sequence: TGTGCCAGCAGCTTAGCGCAAGACTTAGAGAAGGAAAAACTGTTTTTT. Looking up the rest from reference TRBV7-9 and TRBJ1-4 gives the full variable domain: DTGVSQNPRHKITKRGQNVTFRCDPISEHNRLYWYRQTLGQGPEFLTYFQNEAQLEKSRLLSDRFSAERPKGSFSTLEIQRTEQGDSAMYLCASSLAQDLEKEKLFFGSGTQLSVL.

CDR3 in DNA: TGTGCCAGCAGCTTGGACAGGGGGCACGATACGCAGTATTTT. Its translation: CASSLDRGHDTQYF. This sequence joins TRBV5-6 and TRBJ2-3, with TRBD1 matching over 9 bases. Germline V CDR1 and CDR2: SGHDT, YYEEEE. The CDR3 contains 14 residues. With V trimmed by 0 bases and J by 6 bases, 2 bases remained unmatched.

This sequence joins TRBV28 and TRBJ1-2; possible D gene TRBD1, 5 bases. The germline V gene encodes CDR1 MDHEN and CDR2 SYDVKM. The germline V and J ends were trimmed by 2 bases and 3 bases, with 7 bases remaining between them. This CDR3 contains 13 residues. The CDR3 region is CASSLQGYYGYTF. In DNA form, the CDR3 reads TGTGCCAGCAGTTTACAGGGCTACTATGGCTACACCTTC.

The J gene is TRBJ2-5, the V gene TRBV13, with TRBD2 identical over 10 bases. Germline trimming cut 1 base from V and 7 bases from J; bases unmatched to any gene: 6. Per germline, CDR1 PRHDT and CDR2 FYEKMQ (reference sequence). This CDR3 contains 15 residues. The CDR3 here is CASSLAAGGPMTQYF. The CDR3 nucleotides are TGTGCCAGCAGCTTAGCAGCGGGAGGGCCTATGACCCAGTACTTC.

The rearrangement links TRBV6-5 to TRBJ2-7, with D unresolved. The CDR3 contains 15 residues. Trimming removed 2 bases from V and 2 bases from J, with 13 bases in between. The germline V gene encodes CDR1 MNHEY and CDR2 SVGAGI. CDR3: CASSYRSQPAYEQYF. CDR3 coding DNA: TGTGCCAGCAGTTACAGAAGTCAACCAGCCTACGAGCAGTACTTC.

This chain links TRBV5-1 with TRBJ2-5; 7 bases are a match to TRBD2. The CDR3 length is 15 residues. The V and J ends lost 2 bases and 6 bases, in that order; junction bases with no gene match: 10. Germline V gene sequence: CDR1 SGHRS, CDR2 YFSETQ. CDR3 region: CASSFGAGSGKTQYF. The CDR3 DNA reads as TGCGCCAGCAGCTTCGGGGCGGGGAGCGGGAAGACCCAGTACTTC. Supplemented by reference TRBV5-1 and TRBJ2-5, the full variable domain reads KAGVTQTPRYLIKTRGQQVTLSCSPISGHRSVSWYQQTPGQGLQFLFEYFSETQRNKGNFPGRFSGRQFSNSRSEMNVSTLELGDSALYLCASSFGAGSGKTQYFGPGTRLLVL.

The genes are TRBV2 and TRBJ1-4, with 9 nucleotides matching TRBD1. Germline CDR1 and CDR2: SNHLY and FYNNEI. CDR3 length: 16 residues. V trimming: 8 bases; J trimming: 7 bases; junction bases outside the gene matches: 14. The CDR3 nucleotides are TGTGCCAGCTCGTGGGGACAGGGTAATGTGGGTGAAAAACTGTTTTTT. Translation gives CASSWGQGNVGEKLFF.

This clone has just a few counts. The chain combines TRBV18 with TRBJ2-7, with 12 positions matching TRBD2. Losses at the gene ends were 3 bases for V and 4 bases for J; bases not matched to a gene: 7. From germline, CDR1 is KGHSH and CDR2 LQKENI. The CDR3 totals 16 residues. The DNA for the CDR3 is TGTGCCAGCTCACCGCGGACTAGCGGGAATCGGTACGAGCAGTACTTC. Protein: CASSPRTSGNRYEQYF.

This rearrangement joins TRBV18 to TRBJ1-5; the D is unclear. The CDR3 contains 12 residues. V lost 8 bases to trimming and J lost 3 bases, with 8 bases between them. Germline V gene lookup returns CDR1 KGHSH and CDR2 LQKENI. For the CDR3, the DNA is TGTGCCAGCCGACATCCCAATCAGCCCCAGCATTTT. This codes for CASRHPNQPQHF.

The CDR3 DNA is TGTGCCAGCAGCCCACGGACAGGCTCTGGAAACACCATATATTTT. Translation: CASSPRTGSGNTIYF. The chain recombines TRBV28 with TRBJ1-3; 7 bases match TRBD1. Germline trimming cut 6 bases from V and 0 bases from J; bases unmatched to any gene: 5. Germline assignment: CDR1 MDHEN and CDR2 SYDVKM. The CDR3 is 15 amino acids.

The rearrangement uses TRBV13 and TRBJ2-7, with 9 nucleotides matching TRBD1. Germline values: CDR1 PRHDT, CDR2 FYEKMQ (reference sequence). CDR3 length equals 14 residues. Trimming cost V 0 bases and J 6 bases; bases outside gene matches: 3. The CDR3 spells CASSLGQGATEQYF. The CDR3 bases are TGTGCCAGCAGCTTAGGACAGGGGGCGACCGAGCAGTACTTC. The whole variable domain, remainder taken from reference TRBV13 and TRBJ2-7, is AAGVIQSPRHLIKEKRETATLKCYPIPRHDTVYWYQQGPGQDPQFLISFYEKMQSDKGSIPDRFSAQQFSDYHSELNMSSLELGDSALYFCASSLGQGATEQYFGPGTRLTVT.

The chain joins TRBV28 to TRBJ2-7; 11 nucleotides align to TRBD2. V gave up 5 bases and J gave up 5 bases; unmatched junction bases: 2. Germline CDR1 reads MDHEN; CDR2 reads SYDVKM. The CDR3 length is 13 residues. CDR3 sequence reads: CASSGTSGNEQYF. Written as DNA, the CDR3 is TGTGCCAGCAGTGGGACTAGCGGCAACGAGCAGTACTTC. Complete variable domain (other parts from reference TRBV28 and TRBJ2-7): DVKVTQSSRYLVKRTGEKVFLECVQDMDHENMFWYRQDPGLGLRLIYFSYDVKMKEKGDIPEGYSVSREKKERFSLILESASTNQTSMYLCASSGTSGNEQYFGPGTRLTVT.

The chain is built from TRBV6-6 and TRBJ2-2, with 11 bases matching TRBD1. The germline CDR1 and CDR2 sequences are MNHNY and SVGAGI (reference sequence). Trimming at V came to 7 bases and at J to 3 bases, leaving 7 bases not matched to a gene. The CDR3 length is 16 residues. CDR3 nucleotides: TGTGCCAGCACCCTGGACAGGGGGCGCGACACCGGGGAGCTGTTTTTT. Protein: CASTLDRGRDTGELFF.

V usage is TRBV10-3 and J usage is TRBJ2-7; D is undetermined. CDR3 length: 12 residues. Germline assignment: CDR1 ENHRY and CDR2 SYGVKD. V shed 3 bases and J shed 5 bases, with 8 bases lying between them. As DNA, the CDR3 is TGTGCCATCAGTGATCCCCCTAACGAGCAGTACTTC. Residues: CAISDPPNEQYF.

The chain employs TRBV19 and TRBJ1-1; no clear D gene. The CDR3 has 12 amino acids. Germline CDR1 reads LNHDA; CDR2 reads SQIVND (reference sequence). The V and J ends lost 3 bases and 3 bases respectively, with 5 bases between them. CDR3 sequence (DNA): TGTGCCAGTAGTATTGCGGACACTGAAGCTTTCTTT. Its protein product is CASSIADTEAFF.

The rearrangement uses TRBV7-2 and TRBJ2-7; TRBD2 is a possible D gene (6 bases). CDR3 length: 16 amino acids. The V end lost 2 bases, the J end lost 1 base, and 15 bases lay between the germline ends. Germline CDR1 is SGHTA and CDR2 is FQGNSA. The CDR3 DNA sequence: TGTGCCAGCAGCTTATTCCGGGACTCAGGATCCTACGAGCAGTACTTC. Translated, it gives CASSLFRDSGSYEQYF.

This rearrangement joins TRBV27 to TRBJ1-4, with TRBD1 matching over 7 bases. From germline, CDR1 is MNHEY and CDR2 SMNVEV (reference sequence). The CDR3 has 14 residues. J was trimmed by 5 bases and V by 6 bases; bases with no gene match: 6. The CDR3 here is CASRTGQRNEKLFF. CDR3 bases: TGTGCCAGCAGAACGGGACAGAGAAATGAAAAACTGTTTTTT.

The chain recombines TRBV7-9 with TRBJ2-2, with a possible D match to TRBD2 (5 bases). The CDR3 extends over 15 amino acids. The V end lost 3 bases, the J end lost 2 bases, and 10 bases lay between the germline ends. Germline values: CDR1 SEHNR, CDR2 FQNEAQ (reference sequence). This CDR3 reads CASSLGDFNTGELFF. The CDR3 DNA sequence: TGTGCCAGCAGCTTGGGAGATTTTAACACCGGGGAGCTGTTTTTT.

The chain links TRBV18 to TRBJ1-1; D is possibly TRBD1 (6 bases). The ends were cut back, 3 bases at V and 4 bases at J, with 12 bases in the middle. Per germline, CDR1 KGHSH and CDR2 LQKENI. This CDR3 contains 14 residues. CDR3 in DNA: TGTGCCAGCTCACCCGCAGGGGCCAGCACTGAAGCTTTCTTT. Amino acid sequence: CASSPAGASTEAFF.

The rearrangement links TRBV27 to TRBJ2-7, with D perhaps matching TRBD1 (6 bases). Germline V lookup: CDR1 MNHEY, CDR2 SMNVEV (reference sequence). V was clipped by 5 bases and J by 0 bases, with 8 bases between them. This CDR3 has 13 amino acids. DNA for the CDR3: TGTGCCAGCAGTCAGGGGTTCTCCTACGAGCAGTACTTC. Amino acids: CASSQGFSYEQYF.

This clone was seen just once. This chain uses TRBV28 with TRBJ2-1; tentative D call: TRBD1 (6 bases). V lost 2 bases, J lost 0 bases, and 11 bases lay in between. Germline values: CDR1 MDHEN, CDR2 SYDVKM. CDR3 length: 16 amino acids. The CDR3 here is CASSLRTESSYNEQFF. CDR3 nucleotides: TGTGCCAGCAGTTTAAGGACAGAGAGCTCCTACAATGAGCAGTTCTTC.

The chain employs TRBV5-1 and TRBJ2-5; D remains ambiguous. Germline loops: CDR1 SGHRS, CDR2 YFSETQ. V lost 4 bases to trimming and J lost 5 bases, with 12 bases between them. The CDR3 extends over 13 amino acids. CDR3 region: CASSPNVEETQYF. The CDR3 nucleotides read TGCGCCAGCAGCCCGAATGTCGAGGAGACCCAGTACTTC.

This sequence joins TRBV5-4 and TRBJ2-1; 8 nucleotides agree with TRBD2. Germline CDR1 SGHNT, CDR2 YYREEE (reference sequence). This CDR3 has 15 amino acids. J was trimmed by 9 bases and V by 0 bases; bases with no gene match: 8. Here the CDR3 DNA reads TGTGCCAGCAGCTTGGATCAGCGGGAGTACGGTGAGCAGTTCTTC. Translated, it gives CASSLDQREYGEQFF.

V and J are TRBV29-1 and TRBJ2-1; TRBD2 matches 7 bases. After removal of 7 bases from V and 6 bases from J, the junction contained 0 bases not matched to a gene. The CDR3 totals 10 residues. Germline loops: CDR1 SQVTM, CDR2 ANQGSEA. CDR3 sequence (DNA): TGCAGCGGGGGGGGCAATGAGCAGTTCTTC. As protein: CSGGGNEQFF.

The chain couples TRBV18 to TRBJ2-2; 8 nucleotides agree with TRBD1. The CDR3 covers 16 residues. The J segment lost 7 bases and the V segment lost 3 bases, leaving 10 bases of the junction unmatched. CDR1 KGHSH and CDR2 LQKENI come from the germline V gene. This CDR3 is CASSPRADRAHGELFF. For the CDR3, the DNA is TGTGCCAGCTCACCTAGGGCGGACAGGGCCCACGGGGAGCTGTTTTTT. Variable domain in full (rest from reference TRBV18 and TRBJ2-2): NAGVMQNPRHLVRRRGQEARLRCSPMKGHSHVYWYRQLPEEGLKFMVYLQKENIIDESGMPKERFSAEFPKEGPSILRIQQVVRGDSAAYFCASSPRADRAHGELFFGEGSRLTVL.

The genes are TRBV14 and TRBJ2-1; D unresolved. Germline-derived CDR1 and CDR2 are SGHDN and FVKESK. The CDR3 consists of 12 residues. V lost 4 bases, J lost 8 bases, and 9 bases lay in between. The CDR3 DNA sequence: TGTGCCAGCAGCCGCAGGTTGGATGAGCAGTTCTTC. It is translated as CASSRRLDEQFF.

The rearrangement uses TRBV5-1 and TRBJ2-3, with 8 bases matching TRBD2. Losses at the gene ends were 6 bases for V and 6 bases for J; bases not matched to a gene: 15. This CDR3 has 16 residues. Germline assignment: CDR1 SGHRS and CDR2 YFSETQ. CDR3 DNA: TGCGCCAGCACACGGTCGAGCGTTGCGGGAGGTGATACGCAGTATTTT. Translation: CASTRSSVAGGDTQYF.